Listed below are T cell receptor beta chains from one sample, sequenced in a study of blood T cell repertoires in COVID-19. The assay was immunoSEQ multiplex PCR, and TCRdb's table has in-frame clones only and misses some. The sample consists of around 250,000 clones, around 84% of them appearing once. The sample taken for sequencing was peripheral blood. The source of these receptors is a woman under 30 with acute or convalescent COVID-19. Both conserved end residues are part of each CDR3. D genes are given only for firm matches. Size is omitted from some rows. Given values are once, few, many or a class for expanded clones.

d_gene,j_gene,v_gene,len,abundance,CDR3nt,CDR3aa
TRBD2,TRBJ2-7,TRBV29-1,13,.,TGCAGCGTTGAGGCTAGCGGAACCTACGAGCAGTACTTT,CSVEASGTYEQYF
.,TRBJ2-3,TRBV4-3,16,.,TGCGCCAGCAGCCAAGATTTCGCCAGTAGCACAGATACGCAGTATTTT,CASSQDFASSTDTQYF
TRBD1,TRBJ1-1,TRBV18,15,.,TGTGCCAGCTCATACGCACAGGGGGCAAGTGGGAAAGCTTTCTTT,CASSYAQGASGKAFF
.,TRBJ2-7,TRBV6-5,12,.,TGTGCCAGCAGTTACTCGGGGACTGAGTTTTACTTC,CASSYSGTEFYF
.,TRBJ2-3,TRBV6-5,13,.,TGTGCCAGCAGTTACGTTCTGACAGACACGCAGTATTTT,CASSYVLTDTQYF
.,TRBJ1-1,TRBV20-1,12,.,TGCAGTGCTAGTCGTGGAGGGACTGAAGCTTTCTTT,CSASRGGTEAFF
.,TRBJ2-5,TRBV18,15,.,TGTGCCAGCTCACCACCGGCGGGGGCGCGGGAGACCCAGTACTTC,CASSPPAGARETQYF
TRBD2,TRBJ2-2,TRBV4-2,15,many,TGTGCCAGCAGCCACACTAGCGGGAGTACCGGGGAGCTGTTTTTT,CASSHTSGSTGELFF
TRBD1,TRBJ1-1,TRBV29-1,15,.,TGCAGCGTTGACTGGTACCCGGGACAGTCGACTGAAGCTTTCTTT,CSVDWYPGQSTEAFF
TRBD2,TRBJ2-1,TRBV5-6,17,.,TGTGCCAGCAGCCAAGGACTAGCGGGAGGGCCCTACAATGAGCAGTTCTTC,CASSQGLAGGPYNEQFF
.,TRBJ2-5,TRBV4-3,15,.,TGCGCCAGCAGCCAAGAGAGGGGGTTCGGAGAGACCCAGTACTTC,CASSQERGFGETQYF
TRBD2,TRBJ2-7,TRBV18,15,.,TGTGCCAGCTCACCCGGGACTAGCGGGGCCTACGAGCAGTACTTC,CASSPGTSGAYEQYF
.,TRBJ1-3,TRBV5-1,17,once,TGCGCCAGCAGCTCGGAGGGCCGCATGGGGTCTGGAAACACCATATATTTT,CASSSEGRMGSGNTIYF
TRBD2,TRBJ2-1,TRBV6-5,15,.,TGTGCCAGCAGTTCCTTAGCGGGATTAAGGGATGAGCAGTTCTTC,CASSSLAGLRDEQFF
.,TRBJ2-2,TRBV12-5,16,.,TGTGCTAGTGGTTTGGTAACCCCCTCGGACACCGGGGAGCTGTTTTTT,CASGLVTPSDTGELFF